This TCR beta chain was recovered during a study of blood T cell repertoires in COVID-19. CDR3 size: 12 residues. V was pared by 7 bases and J by 15 bases, with 16 bases between. CDR1 and CDR2 from the germline V gene are MNHEY and SVGAGI. Sequencing was performed with immunoSEQ multiplex PCR; in TCRdb, only in-frame clones are kept and a portion is missing. In the table there are roughly 180,000 clones, 75% to 90% of which are singletons. The receptor was isolated from a woman aged 55 to 70 who had recovered from COVID-19. The rearrangement links TRBV6-5 to TRBJ1-6; D gene uncertain. Sequencing was performed on PBMCs or T cells enriched from blood (not recorded which). The CDR3 coding sequence is TGTGCCAGCATCGGACTGGACTTCCACCTCCACTTT. The encoded protein is CASIGLDFHLHF.